This T cell receptor beta chain stems from a study of CD8+ T cells in alopecia areata. Following RNA extraction, reverse transcription yielded cDNA that acted as the sequencing template. The protocol was immunoSEQ multiplex PCR, while the TCRdb copy is restricted to in-frame clones and leaves out a portion. The table shows 110,000 to 150,000 clones, with about 60% occurring only once. The material sequenced was CD4+ T cells sorted from blood, taken at week 0. The sequence derives from a human donor with alopecia areata.

The CDR3 protein is CAVRDRGLYEQYF. CDR3 bases: TGTGCCGTTCGGGACAGGGGGCTCTACGAGCAGTACTTC. The chain is built from TRBV13 and TRBJ2-7, with 12 bases fitting TRBD1. V gave up 11 bases and J gave up 3 bases; unmatched junction bases: 5. Germline V gene sequence: CDR1 PRHDT, CDR2 FYEKMQ (reference sequence). The CDR3 consists of 13 residues.